This TCR beta chain appears in the sequencing data of a study of T cells after somatic rescue of genetic block. Assay: immunoSEQ multiplex PCR; the TCRdb copy retains only in-frame clones and omits some. The sample lists about 88,000 clones, about 90% seen once, with more than 1.5% in the top ten. The material sequenced was peripheral blood mononuclear cells (PBMCs). This sequence was found in a woman between 18 and 30 years old.

Here the CDR3 reads CATSRDYQLAGVVQYF. The DNA for the CDR3 is TGTGCCACCAGCAGAGATTATCAACTAGCGGGAGTGGTGCAGTACTTC. The chain is built from TRBV15 and TRBJ2-7; 11 bases agree with TRBD2. This CDR3 has 16 residues. The trim removed 0 bases at V and 9 bases at J, leaving 10 bases unmatched. Germline assignment: CDR1 LNHNV and CDR2 YYDKDF (reference sequence).